The present TCR beta chain was sequenced within a study of T-cell reconstitution after alpha-beta-depleted transplantation in children. Study-wide findings and caveats: Among T cells one year after transplant, newly produced cells accounted for most counts and diversity. Alpha-beta T cells about two months after transplant reportedly derived from several hundred expanded graft clones.

For TCRbeta, the library was prepared with unique molecular identifiers. From the PCR reads, TCRdb called clonotypes with MiXCR, one entry per CDR3 protein. The sample yields about 980,000 distinct CDR3 sequences, about 29% seen once. This CDR3 has 13 residues. The V gene lost 7 bases and the J gene lost 5 bases, with 13 bases spanning the gap. As concerns this clonotype: Its antigen is not identified.

This TCR derives from a boy under two years old who had a stem cell transplant for SCID, so the T cells may come from the graft donor. Here the sequenced sample was PBMCs, mostly from graft donor cells, taken 360 days after TCRalphabeta/CD19-depleted stem cell transplant. V usage is TRBV12-3 or TRBV12-4 and J usage is TRBJ2-3; perhaps TRBD1 as D (5 bases). The CDR3 nucleotides read TGTGCCAGCACGAAAACAGGAATAGATACGCAGTATTTT. This gives the protein CASTKTGIDTQYF.